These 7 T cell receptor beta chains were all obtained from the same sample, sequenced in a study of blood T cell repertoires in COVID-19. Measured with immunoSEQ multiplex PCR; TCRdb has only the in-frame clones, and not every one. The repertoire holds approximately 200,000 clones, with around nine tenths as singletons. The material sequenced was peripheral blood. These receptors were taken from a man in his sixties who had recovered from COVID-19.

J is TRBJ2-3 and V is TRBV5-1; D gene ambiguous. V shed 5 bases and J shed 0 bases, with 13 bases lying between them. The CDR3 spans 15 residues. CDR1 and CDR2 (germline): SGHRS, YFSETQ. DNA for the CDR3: TGCGCCAGCAGATCGGCAGGAACTAGCACAGATACGCAGTATTTT. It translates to CASRSAGTSTDTQYF.

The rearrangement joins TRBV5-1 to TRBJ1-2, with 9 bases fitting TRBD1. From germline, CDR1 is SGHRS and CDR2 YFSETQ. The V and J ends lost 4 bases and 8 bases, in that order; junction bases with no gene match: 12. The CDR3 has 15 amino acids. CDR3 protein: CASSLGTGRMQGYTF. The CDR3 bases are TGCGCCAGCAGCCTTGGGACAGGGAGGATGCAGGGCTACACCTTC.

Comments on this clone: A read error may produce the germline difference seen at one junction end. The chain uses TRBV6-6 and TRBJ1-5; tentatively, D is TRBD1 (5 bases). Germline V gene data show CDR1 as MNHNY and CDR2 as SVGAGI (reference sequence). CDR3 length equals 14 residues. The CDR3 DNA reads TGTGCTAGCAGTTACGGGGCGCGCAATCAGCCCCAGCATTTT. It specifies CASSYGARNQPQHF.

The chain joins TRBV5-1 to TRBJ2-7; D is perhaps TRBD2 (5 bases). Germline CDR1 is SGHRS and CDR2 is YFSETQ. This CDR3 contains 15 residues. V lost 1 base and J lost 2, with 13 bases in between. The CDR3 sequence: CASSLPSSGTYEQYF. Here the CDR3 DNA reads TGCGCCAGCAGCTTGCCCTCAAGCGGTACCTACGAGCAGTACTTC.

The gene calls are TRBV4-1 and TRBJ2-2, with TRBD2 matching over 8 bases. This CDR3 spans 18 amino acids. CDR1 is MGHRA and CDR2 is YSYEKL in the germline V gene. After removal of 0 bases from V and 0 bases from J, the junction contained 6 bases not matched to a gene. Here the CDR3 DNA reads TGCGCCAGCAGCCAAGATTTGGCGGGAGGCCCGAACACCGGGGAGCTGTTTTTT. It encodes CASSQDLAGGPNTGELFF.

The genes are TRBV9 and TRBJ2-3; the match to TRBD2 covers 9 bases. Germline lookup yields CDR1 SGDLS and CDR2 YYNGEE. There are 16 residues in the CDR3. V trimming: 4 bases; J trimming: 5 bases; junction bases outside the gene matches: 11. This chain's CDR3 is CASSPVSGGTRDTQYF. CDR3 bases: TGTGCCAGCAGCCCCGTAAGCGGGGGGACCCGAGATACGCAGTATTTT.

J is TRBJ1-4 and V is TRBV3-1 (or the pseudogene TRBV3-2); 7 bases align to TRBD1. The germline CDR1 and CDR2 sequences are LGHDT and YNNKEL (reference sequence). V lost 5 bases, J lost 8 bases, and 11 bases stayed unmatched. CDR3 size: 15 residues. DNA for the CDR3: TGTGCCAGCAGCTCCAGGACAGGCGTAAGGGAAAAACTGTTTTTT. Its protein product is CASSSRTGVREKLFF.